This TCR beta chain was observed in a study of CD8+CD57+ T cells in acquired aplastic anemia. Genomic DNA, serving as template, underwent TCR beta VDJ and CDR3 profiling. TCRdb reprocessed the reads with MiXCR, giving one entry per CDR3 protein. The sample carries around 430,000 distinct CDR3 sequences, more than 25% recorded once. Patients included in sequencing had previously demonstrated CD8+CD57+ cell expansion by flow cytometry. General observations from the study: Comparison of patients with controls identified around 28 shared CD8+ CDR3 sequences.

Concerning this clonotype: The antigen remains undetermined.

This clonotype originated in a human donor with aplastic anemia. The sample consisted of sorted CD4+, CD8+, or CD8+CD57+ T cells (not recorded which) from PBMCs.

The CDR3 coding sequence is TGTGCCTGGACGAACCTATACTCGGGAGCATCAAATTCACCCCTCCACTTT. This codes for CAWTNLYSGASNSPLHF. The rearrangement uses TRBV30 and TRBJ1-6, with D hard to call. CDR1 GTSNPN and CDR2 SVGIG come from the germline V gene (reference sequence). Trimming shortened V by 4 bases and J by 7 bases, and 23 bases separated the two germline ends. The CDR3 has 17 residues.